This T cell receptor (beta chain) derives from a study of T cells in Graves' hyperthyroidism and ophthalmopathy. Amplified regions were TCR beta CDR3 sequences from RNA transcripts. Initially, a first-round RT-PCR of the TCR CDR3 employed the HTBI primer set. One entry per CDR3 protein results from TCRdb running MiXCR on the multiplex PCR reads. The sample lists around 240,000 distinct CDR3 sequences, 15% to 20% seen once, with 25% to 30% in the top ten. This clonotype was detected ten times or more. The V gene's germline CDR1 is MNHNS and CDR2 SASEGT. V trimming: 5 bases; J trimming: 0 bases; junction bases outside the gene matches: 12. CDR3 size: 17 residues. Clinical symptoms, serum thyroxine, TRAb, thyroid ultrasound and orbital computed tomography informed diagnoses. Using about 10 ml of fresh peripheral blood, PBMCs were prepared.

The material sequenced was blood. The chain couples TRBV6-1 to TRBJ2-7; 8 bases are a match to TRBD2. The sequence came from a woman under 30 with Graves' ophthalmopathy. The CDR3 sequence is CASSFRTSGLSSYEQYF. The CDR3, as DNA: TGTGCCAGCAGTTTTCGTACTAGCGGATTGAGCTCCTACGAGCAGTACTTC.